The 2 T cell receptor beta chains reported below all come from one sample, sequenced in a study of cytomegalovirus exposure and HLA in healthy donors. Both 60 Vbeta primers and 13 Jbeta primers went into the PCR. Method: immunoSEQ multiplex PCR; TCRdb's copy keeps in-frame clones and lacks some. The data hold some 150,000 clones, with about four fifths observed a single time. The sample comprised PBMCs. The receptors were gathered from a woman aged 50 to 65 in good health and CMV-seronegative.

This chain joins TRBV19 and TRBJ1-5, with a tentative D call TRBD1 (5 bases). Trimming removed 7 bases at V and 4 bases at J, with 17 bases between. Germline V CDR1 and CDR2: LNHDA, SQIVND (reference sequence). This CDR3 is 15 amino acids long. Written as DNA, the CDR3 is TGTGCCAGTACTACGGGGCGGGGGGGAAATCAGCCCCAGCATTTT. This encodes CASTTGRGGNQPQHF.

This chain joins TRBV28 and TRBJ2-2; 7 bases are a match to TRBD2. From germline, CDR1 is MDHEN and CDR2 SYDVKM. The CDR3 consists of 14 residues. V lost 7 bases to trimming and J lost 4 bases; unmatched junction nucleotides: 6. CDR3 region: CASTRGGSTGELFF. The CDR3 DNA reads as TGTGCCAGCACGAGGGGCGGGAGCACCGGGGAGCTGTTTTTT.